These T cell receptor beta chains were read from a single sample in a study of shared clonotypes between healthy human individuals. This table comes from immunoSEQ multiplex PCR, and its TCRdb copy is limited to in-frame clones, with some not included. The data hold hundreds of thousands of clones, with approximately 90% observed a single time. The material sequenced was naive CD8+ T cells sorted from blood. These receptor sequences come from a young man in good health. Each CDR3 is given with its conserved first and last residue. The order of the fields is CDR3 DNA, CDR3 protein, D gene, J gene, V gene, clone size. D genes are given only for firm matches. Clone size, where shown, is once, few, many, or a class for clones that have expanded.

TGTGCCAGCAGCGGTACAGGCTCCTACAATGAGCAGTTCTTC | CASSGTGSYNEQFF | NA | TRBJ2-1 | TRBV5-4 | NA
TGTGCCAGCAGCTTAAGATTCTCTGGTCTAGCGGGAGTGGGCCATGAGCAGTTCTTC | CASSLRFSGLAGVGHEQFF | TRBD2 | TRBJ2-1 | TRBV13 | once
TGTGCCAGCAGTTTATCGGTGGTAGCCAAAAACATTCAGTACTTC | CASSLSVVAKNIQYF | NA | TRBJ2-4 | TRBV27 | NA
TGTGCCAGCAGCTCATTAATGCTAGACAATGAGCAGTTCTTC | CASSSLMLDNEQFF | NA | TRBJ2-1 | TRBV7-9 | NA
TGTGCCAGCAATGGCGGGACTCAGAAAAACATTCAGTACTTC | CASNGGTQKNIQYF | NA | TRBJ2-4 | TRBV7-9 | NA
TGTGCCAGCAGCCCAGACAGGGGTCGCAATCAGCCCCAGCATTTT | CASSPDRGRNQPQHF | TRBD1 | TRBJ1-5 | TRBV6-6 | NA
TGTGCCAGCAGCCCTAACGCCGGGACTAGCGGGAGAATGCCCTACGAGCAGTACTTC | CASSPNAGTSGRMPYEQYF | TRBD2 | TRBJ2-7 | TRBV28 | NA
TGTGCCAGCAGCGGCTTATCGGGGAACACTGAAGCTTTCTTT | CASSGLSGNTEAFF | NA | TRBJ1-1 | TRBV9 | once
TGTGCCAGCAGTTCCTCCCGGACAGGGGGGATTGGGGTTCACTATGGCTACACCTTC | CASSSSRTGGIGVHYGYTF | TRBD1 | TRBJ1-2 | TRBV27 | NA
TGTGCCAGCAGTGAAGCTATGAGTTTCGAGCAGTACTTC | CASSEAMSFEQYF | NA | TRBJ2-7 | TRBV6-1 | NA
TGTGCCAGCAGAATGAACACCGGGGAGCTGTTTTTT | CASRMNTGELFF | NA | TRBJ2-2 | TRBV2 | few
TGTGCCAGCAGTTTAGTGTCTTCGGGACTAGCGAACTACGAGCAGTACTTC | CASSLVSSGLANYEQYF | TRBD2 | TRBJ2-7 | TRBV28 | NA
TGTGCCAGCCCAGACACAGATACGCAGTATTTT | CASPDTDTQYF | NA | TRBJ2-3 | TRBV2 | few
TGTGCCACCAGCAGAGGACAGGGCTCCGGAGATACGCAGTATTTT | CATSRGQGSGDTQYF | TRBD1 | TRBJ2-3 | TRBV15 | NA
TGTGCCAGCAGCTTGGAAGGACTAGCGAACAACCAAGAGACCCAGTACTTC | CASSLEGLANNQETQYF | TRBD2 | TRBJ2-5 | TRBV5-6 | NA
TGTGCCAGCAGCGATGGACTAGCGGAAGAGACCCAGTACTTC | CASSDGLAEETQYF | TRBD2 | TRBJ2-5 | TRBV5-4 | NA
TGTGCCAGCAGCTCACAAACGGGTAGCTACGAGCAGTACTTC | CASSSQTGSYEQYF | NA | TRBJ2-7 | TRBV7-9 | NA
TGTGCCAGCAGTGAAACTGAAGCTTTCTTT | CASSETEAFF | NA | TRBJ1-1 | TRBV2 | once
TGTGCCAGCAGCTTAGTGGGTTCGACGCCCCGCGGGGAGCTGTTTTTT | CASSLVGSTPRGELFF | NA | TRBJ2-2 | TRBV11-2 | once
TGTGCCAGCAGTTACTCGGGCACAACCGGCGAGCAGTACTTC | CASSYSGTTGEQYF | NA | TRBJ2-7 | TRBV6-5 | NA
TGTGCCACCAGCAGAGATAGGCTATCGAACACTGAAGCTTTCTTT | CATSRDRLSNTEAFF | NA | TRBJ1-1 | TRBV15 | NA
TGTGCCATCAGTGAGAAATCTAGTTCGGTTGAGTTCTTC | CAISEKSSSVEFF | NA | TRBJ2-1 | TRBV10-3 | NA
TGTGCCAGCAGCGTACGGCCCGAAGAGTACTACGAGCAGTACTTC | CASSVRPEEYYEQYF | NA | TRBJ2-7 | TRBV9 | NA
TGTGCCTGGAATACAGACAGCTGGAACGAGCAGTACTTC | CAWNTDSWNEQYF | NA | TRBJ2-7 | TRBV30 | once